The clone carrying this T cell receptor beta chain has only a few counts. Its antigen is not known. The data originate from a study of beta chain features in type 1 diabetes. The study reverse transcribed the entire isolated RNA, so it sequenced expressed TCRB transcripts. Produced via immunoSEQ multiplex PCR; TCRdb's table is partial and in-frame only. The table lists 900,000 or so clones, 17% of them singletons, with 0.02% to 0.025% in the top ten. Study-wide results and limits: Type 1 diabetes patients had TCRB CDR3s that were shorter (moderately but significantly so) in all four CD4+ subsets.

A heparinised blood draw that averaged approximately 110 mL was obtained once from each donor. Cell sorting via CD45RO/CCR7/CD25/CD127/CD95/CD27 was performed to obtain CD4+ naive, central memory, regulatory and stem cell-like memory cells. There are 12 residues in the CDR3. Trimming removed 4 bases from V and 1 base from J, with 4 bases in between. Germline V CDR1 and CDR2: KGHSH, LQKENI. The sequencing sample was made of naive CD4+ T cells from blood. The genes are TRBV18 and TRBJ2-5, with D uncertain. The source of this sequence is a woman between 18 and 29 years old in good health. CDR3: CASSRIQETQYF. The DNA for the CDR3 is TGTGCCAGCTCACGGATCCAAGAGACCCAGTACTTC.